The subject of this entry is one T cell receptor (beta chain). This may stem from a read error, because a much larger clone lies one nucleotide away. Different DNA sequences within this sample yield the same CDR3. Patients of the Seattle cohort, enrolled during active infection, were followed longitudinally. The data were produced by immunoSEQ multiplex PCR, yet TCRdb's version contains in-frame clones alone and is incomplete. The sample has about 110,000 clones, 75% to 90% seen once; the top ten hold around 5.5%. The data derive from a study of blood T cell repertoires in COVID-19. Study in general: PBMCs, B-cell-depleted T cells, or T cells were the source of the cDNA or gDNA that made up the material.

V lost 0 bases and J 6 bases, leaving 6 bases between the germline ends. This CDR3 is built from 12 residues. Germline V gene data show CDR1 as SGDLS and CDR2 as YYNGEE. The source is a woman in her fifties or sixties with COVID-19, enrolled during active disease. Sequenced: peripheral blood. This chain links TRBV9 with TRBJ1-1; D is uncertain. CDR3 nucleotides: TGTGCCAGCAGCGTAGTTGAGTCTGAAGCTTTCTTT. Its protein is CASSVVESEAFF.